Each of the 20 T cell receptor beta chains below was sequenced from the same sample in a study of T cells in narcolepsy. Profiled with immunoSEQ multiplex PCR; TCRdb holds only in-frame clones, not every one. Of some 30,000 clones in the sample, approximately 79% were seen once. Source material: memory (CD45RA-) CD4+ T cells from blood. The origin of the receptors is a human donor in good health.

The genes are TRBV27 and TRBJ1-2; D is undetermined. The ends were cut back, 8 bases at V and 0 bases at J, with 16 bases in the middle. The CDR3 has 15 amino acids. Germline CDR1 reads MNHEY; CDR2 reads SMNVEV (reference sequence). Here the CDR3 reads CASSSHQAPNYGYTF. CDR3 DNA: TGTGCCAGCTCGTCCCACCAGGCTCCTAACTATGGCTACACCTTC.

This clone has a handful of counts. V usage is TRBV18 and J usage is TRBJ2-2; 10 bases match TRBD2. Germline values: CDR1 KGHSH, CDR2 LQKENI. This CDR3 comprises 17 residues. Trimming cost V 3 bases and J 6 bases; bases outside gene matches: 10. The CDR3 coding sequence is TGTGCCAGCTCACCGCCCCTAGCGGGAGTGGTATCCGGGGAGCTGTTTTTT. It encodes CASSPPLAGVVSGELFF.

The chain joins TRBV6-6 to TRBJ1-1; no clear D gene. Trimming removed 0 bases from V and 1 base from J, with 9 bases in between. This CDR3 is built from 15 residues. The germline V gene encodes CDR1 MNHNY and CDR2 SVGAGI (reference sequence). CDR3 loop: CASSYSLVSNTEAFF. The CDR3 nucleotides are TGTGCCAGCAGTTACTCACTAGTGTCGAACACTGAAGCTTTCTTT.

This sequence joins TRBV30 and TRBJ2-5; D remains ambiguous. The CDR3 contains 15 residues. The germline gives CDR1 GTSNPN, CDR2 SVGIG (reference sequence). Trimming took 3 bases from V and 3 from J, leaving 17 bases between them. Here the CDR3 DNA reads TGTGCCTGGAGACCTGCCGTAGGCCTTAAAGAGACCCAGTACTTC. Translated, it gives CAWRPAVGLKETQYF. Complete variable domain (other parts from reference TRBV30 and TRBJ2-5): SQTIHQWPATLVQPVGSPLSLECTVEGTSNPNLYWYRQAAGRGLQLLFYSVGIGQISSEVPQNLSASRPQDRQFILSSKKLLLSDSGFYLCAWRPAVGLKETQYFGPGTRLLVL.

This chain links TRBV7-3 with TRBJ1-1; TRBD1 is a possible D gene (5 bases). This CDR3 spans 13 amino acids. V lost 2 bases, J lost 5 bases, and 9 bases lay in between. Germline assignment: CDR1 SGHTA and CDR2 FQGTGA. For the CDR3, the DNA is TGTGCCAGCAGCTTACAGGGTGGGACTGAAGCTTTCTTT. This codes for CASSLQGGTEAFF.

This chain links TRBV6-1 with TRBJ1-5; D gene unclear. The CDR3 loop spans 13 amino acids. Germline V gene sequence: CDR1 MNHNS, CDR2 SASEGT. Trimming took off 5 bases at V and 3 bases at J, with 8 bases between the two ends. The CDR3 DNA sequence: TGTGCCAGCAGTTCCCAGACCAATCAGCCCCAGCATTTT. It encodes CASSSQTNQPQHF.

This clone occurred once. The V and J genes are TRBV10-3 and TRBJ1-2; 8 bases are a match to TRBD1. Trimming cost V 3 bases and J 1 base; bases outside gene matches: 4. The CDR3 extends over 15 amino acids. CDR1 and CDR2 (germline): ENHRY, SYGVKD. The CDR3 loop is CAISDRTGNNYGYTF. DNA of the CDR3: TGTGCCATCAGTGACAGGACAGGGAATAACTATGGCTACACCTTC.

This chain joins TRBV4-1 and TRBJ2-6, with D perhaps matching TRBD1 (6 bases). This CDR3 has 15 amino acids. Germline V lookup: CDR1 MGHRA, CDR2 YSYEKL. V was cut by 4 bases and J by 2 bases, with 9 bases left in between. DNA for the CDR3: TGCGCCAGCAGCCCGACAGGACCTGGGGCCAACGTCCTGACTTTC. Its protein is CASSPTGPGANVLTF.

This clone was seen more than once but under ten times. This chain links TRBV6-5 with TRBJ2-1; D possibly corresponds to TRBD2 (6 bases). The CDR3 length is 14 residues. Trimming removed 7 bases from V and 6 bases from J, with 16 bases in between. CDR1 and CDR2 from the germline V gene are MNHEY and SVGAGI. This chain's CDR3 is CASTSRSGPNEQFF. CDR3 in DNA: TGTGCCAGCACTTCACGGAGCGGGCCCAATGAGCAGTTCTTC.

The genes are TRBV6-1 and TRBJ2-7, with TRBD1 identical over 7 bases. Trimming removed 7 bases from V and 2 bases from J; junction bases left unmatched: 8. This CDR3 contains 14 residues. From germline, CDR1 is MNHNS and CDR2 SASEGT. The CDR3 DNA is TGTGCCAGCAACCCCAACAGGGGTCCCTACGAGCAGTACTTC. Amino acids: CASNPNRGPYEQYF.

In its sample, this clone was seen a few times. The chain is built from TRBV2 and TRBJ1-5; D call uncertain. The germline V gene encodes CDR1 SNHLY and CDR2 FYNNEI. With 3 bases removed from V and 0 bases from J, the gap between germline ends came to 9 bases. CDR3 size: 15 residues. The CDR3 nucleotides are TGTGCCAGCAGTGAGCAATGGAATAGCAATCAGCCCCAGCATTTT. Translated: CASSEQWNSNQPQHF.

This clone was seen a few times. This chain connects TRBV6-5 to TRBJ2-2; D may correspond to TRBD1 or TRBD2 (5 bases each). Trimming took 4 bases from V and 3 from J, leaving 9 bases between them. The CDR3 has 14 amino acids. Germline V CDR1 and CDR2: MNHEY, SVGAGI. CDR3: CASSSGSYTGELFF. Here the CDR3 DNA reads TGTGCCAGCAGTTCAGGGAGTTACACCGGGGAGCTGTTTTTT.

The rearrangement links TRBV6-5 to TRBJ2-7, with 10 positions matching TRBD1. V dropped 2 bases and J dropped 4; count of bases not matched to a gene: 2. Germline CDR1 reads MNHEY; CDR2 reads SVGAGI. This CDR3 is 14 amino acids long. The CDR3 loop is CASSYRTGGYEQYF. The CDR3 region has the DNA TGTGCCAGCAGTTACAGGACAGGGGGGTACGAGCAGTACTTC.

The V and J genes are TRBV7-6 and TRBJ2-1; 10 bases are shared with TRBD2. Germline CDR1 and CDR2: SGHVS and FNYEAQ. V was clipped by 3 bases and J by 6 bases; unmatched bases: 5. This CDR3 comprises 15 residues. The CDR3 reads CASSFSTSGANEQFF. The CDR3 bases are TGTGCCAGCAGCTTTAGCACTAGCGGGGCCAATGAGCAGTTCTTC.

This chain links TRBV5-1 with TRBJ2-1; 10 bases match TRBD2. The germline CDR1 and CDR2 sequences are SGHRS and YFSETQ. This CDR3 comprises 15 residues. V shed 2 bases, J shed 8 bases, and the junction held 7 bases outside the gene matches. CDR3: CASSLHSGRGDEQFF. CDR3 nucleotide sequence: TGCGCCAGCAGCTTACACAGCGGGAGGGGCGATGAGCAGTTCTTC.

CDR3: CASSQVSGEPAGEQYF. In DNA, the CDR3 is TGCGCCAGCAGTCAGGTTAGCGGGGAGCCCGCTGGGGAGCAGTACTTC. The chain carries TRBV5-1 and TRBJ2-7; TRBD2 agrees at 8 bases. V shed 5 bases and J 7 bases; nucleotides not matched to a gene: 17. Germline V gene lookup returns CDR1 SGHRS and CDR2 YFSETQ. The CDR3 consists of 16 residues.

The V and J genes are TRBV15 and TRBJ1-1; tentatively, D is TRBD1 (5 bases). The V gene's germline CDR1 is LNHNV and CDR2 YYDKDF (reference sequence). The V end was cut by 1 base, the J end by 8 bases, with 14 bases between. This CDR3 region has 14 residues. DNA of the CDR3: TGTGCCACCAGCAGAGTGGGGTGGCAGGGAGAAGCTTTCTTT. Its translation: CATSRVGWQGEAFF.

The rearrangement uses TRBV11-2 and TRBJ1-1; D is ambiguous. The CDR3 runs to 13 residues. The germline gives CDR1 SGHAT, CDR2 FQNNGV. V was trimmed by 5 bases and J by 4 bases, leaving 11 bases between them. DNA for the CDR3: TGTGCCAGCAGCCTCGTCCTGGGCACTGAAGCTTTCTTT. It encodes CASSLVLGTEAFF.

The J gene is TRBJ2-7, the V gene TRBV15; D unresolved. The V gene's germline CDR1 is LNHNV and CDR2 YYDKDF (reference sequence). CDR3 length: 12 residues. Trimming took 0 bases from V and 5 from J, leaving 5 bases between them. CDR3 protein: CATSRDGNEQYF. The CDR3 DNA reads as TGTGCCACCAGCAGAGACGGAAACGAGCAGTACTTC.

The chain carries TRBV2 and TRBJ2-3; D gene ambiguous. This CDR3 is 15 amino acids long. The germline V gene encodes CDR1 SNHLY and CDR2 FYNNEI. V was pared by 0 bases and J by 5 bases, with 12 bases between. The CDR3 reads CASSEALVREDTQYF. DNA of the CDR3: TGTGCCAGCAGTGAAGCGCTGGTAAGGGAAGATACGCAGTATTTT. The full variable domain, completed using reference TRBV2 and TRBJ2-3, is EPEVTQTPSHQVTQMGQEVILRCVPISNHLYFYWYRQILGQKVEFLVSFYNNEISEKSEIFDDQFSVERPDGSNFTLKIRSTKLEDSAMYFCASSEALVREDTQYFGPGTRLTVL.